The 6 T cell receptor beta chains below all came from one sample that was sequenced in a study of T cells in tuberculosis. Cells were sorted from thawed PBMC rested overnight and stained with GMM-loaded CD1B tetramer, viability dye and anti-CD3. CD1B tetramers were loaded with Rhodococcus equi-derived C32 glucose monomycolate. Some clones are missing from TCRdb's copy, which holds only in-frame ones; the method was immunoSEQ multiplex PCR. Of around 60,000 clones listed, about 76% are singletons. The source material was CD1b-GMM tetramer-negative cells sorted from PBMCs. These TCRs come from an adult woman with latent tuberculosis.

CDR3 coding DNA: TGCGCCAGCAGCTTGGTCAAGGGACTAGCGTATGAGCAGTTCTTC. Protein sequence: CASSLVKGLAYEQFF. The chain links TRBV5-1 to TRBJ2-1; 10 nucleotides line up with TRBD2. Germline V gives CDR1 SGHRS, CDR2 YFSETQ. This CDR3 is 15 amino acids long. V lost 0 bases to trimming and J lost 8 bases; unmatched junction nucleotides: 5. Together with reference TRBV5-1 and TRBJ2-1, the CDR3 gives the full variable domain: KAGVTQTPRYLIKTRGQQVTLSCSPISGHRSVSWYQQTPGQGLQFLFEYFSETQRNKGNFPGRFSGRQFSNSRSEMNVSTLELGDSALYLCASSLVKGLAYEQFFGPGTRLTVL.

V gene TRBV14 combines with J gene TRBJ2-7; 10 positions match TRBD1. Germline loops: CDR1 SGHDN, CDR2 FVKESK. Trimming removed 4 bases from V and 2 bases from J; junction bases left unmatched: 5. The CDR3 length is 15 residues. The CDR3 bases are TGTGCCAGCAGCCGCCCGGGACAGGGGACCTACGAGCAGTACTTC. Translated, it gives CASSRPGQGTYEQYF.

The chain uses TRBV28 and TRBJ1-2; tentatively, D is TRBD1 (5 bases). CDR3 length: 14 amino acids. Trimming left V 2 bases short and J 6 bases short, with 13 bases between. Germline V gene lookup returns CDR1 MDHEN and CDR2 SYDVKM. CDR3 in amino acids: CASSLRGRGNGYTF. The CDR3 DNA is TGTGCCAGCAGTTTAAGGGGTCGGGGGAATGGCTACACCTTC.

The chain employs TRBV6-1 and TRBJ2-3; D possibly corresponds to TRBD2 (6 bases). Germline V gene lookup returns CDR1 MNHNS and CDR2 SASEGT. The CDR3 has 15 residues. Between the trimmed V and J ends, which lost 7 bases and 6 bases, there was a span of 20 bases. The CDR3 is CASKDSGSGADTQYF. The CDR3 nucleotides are TGTGCCAGCAAGGATAGCGGATCCGGGGCGGATACGCAGTATTTT.

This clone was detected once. The CDR3 loop reads CASSLQGRVNYGYTF. The CDR3 bases are TGTGCCAGCAGTTTACAGGGCAGGGTCAACTATGGCTACACCTTC. The chain recombines TRBV28 with TRBJ1-2; TRBD1 might be the D (5 bases). CDR1 is MDHEN and CDR2 is SYDVKM in the germline V gene. The length of the CDR3 is 15 residues. V lost 2 bases to trimming and J lost 2 bases, with 12 bases between them.

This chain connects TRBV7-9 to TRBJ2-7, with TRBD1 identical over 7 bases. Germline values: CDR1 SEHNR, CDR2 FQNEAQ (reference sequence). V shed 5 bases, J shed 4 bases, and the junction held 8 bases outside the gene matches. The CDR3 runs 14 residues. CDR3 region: CASSDRVTSYEQYF. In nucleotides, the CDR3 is TGTGCCAGCAGCGACAGGGTTACGAGTTACGAGCAGTACTTC.